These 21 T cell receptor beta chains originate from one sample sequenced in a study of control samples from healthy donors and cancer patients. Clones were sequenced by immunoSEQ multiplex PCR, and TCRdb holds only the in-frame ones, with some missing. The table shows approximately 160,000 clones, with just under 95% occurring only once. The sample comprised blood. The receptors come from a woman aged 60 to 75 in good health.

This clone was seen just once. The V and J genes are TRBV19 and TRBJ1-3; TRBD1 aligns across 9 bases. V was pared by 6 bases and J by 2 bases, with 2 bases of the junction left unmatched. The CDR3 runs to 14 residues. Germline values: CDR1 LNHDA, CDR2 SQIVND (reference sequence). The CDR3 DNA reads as TGTGCCAGTAGCCGGACAGGGGCTGGAAACACCATATATTTT. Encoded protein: CASSRTGAGNTIYF.

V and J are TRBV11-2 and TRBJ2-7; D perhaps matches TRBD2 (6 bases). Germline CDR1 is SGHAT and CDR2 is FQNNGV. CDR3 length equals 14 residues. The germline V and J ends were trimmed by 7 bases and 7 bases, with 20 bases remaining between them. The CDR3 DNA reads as TGTGCCAGCACCCCTCCCTGGGCGGGGAATGAGCAGTACTTC. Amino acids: CASTPPWAGNEQYF.

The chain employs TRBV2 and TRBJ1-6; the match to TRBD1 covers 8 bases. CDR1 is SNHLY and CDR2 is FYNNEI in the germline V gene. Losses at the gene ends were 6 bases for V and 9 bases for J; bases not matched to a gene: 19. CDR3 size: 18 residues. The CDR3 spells CASSTNPRTGTRSSPLHF. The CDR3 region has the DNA TGTGCCAGCAGCACTAATCCTCGGACAGGGACAAGAAGTTCACCCCTCCACTTT.

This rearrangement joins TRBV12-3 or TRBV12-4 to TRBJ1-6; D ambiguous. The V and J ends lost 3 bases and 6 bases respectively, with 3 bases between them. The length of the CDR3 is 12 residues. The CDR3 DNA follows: TGTGCCAGCAGTTTCGGTAATTCACCCCTCCACTTT. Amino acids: CASSFGNSPLHF.

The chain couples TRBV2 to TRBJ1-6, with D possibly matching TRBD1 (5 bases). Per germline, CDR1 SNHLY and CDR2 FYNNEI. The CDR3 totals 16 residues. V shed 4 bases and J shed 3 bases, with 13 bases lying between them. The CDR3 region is CASSGRDFGYNSPLHF. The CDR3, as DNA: TGTGCCAGCAGTGGCAGGGACTTTGGCTATAATTCACCCCTCCACTTT.

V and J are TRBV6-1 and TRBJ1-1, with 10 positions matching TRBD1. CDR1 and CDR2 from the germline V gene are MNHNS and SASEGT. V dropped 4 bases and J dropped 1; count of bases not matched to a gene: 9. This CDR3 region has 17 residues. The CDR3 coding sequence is TGTGCCAGCAGTGGAGCGACAGGGGGCCTGGGGAACACTGAAGCTTTCTTT. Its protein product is CASSGATGGLGNTEAFF.

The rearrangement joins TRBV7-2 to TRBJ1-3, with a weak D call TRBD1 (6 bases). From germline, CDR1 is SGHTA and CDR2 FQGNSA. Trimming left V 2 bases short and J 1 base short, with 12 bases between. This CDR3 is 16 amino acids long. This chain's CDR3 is CASSLSARGSGNTIYF. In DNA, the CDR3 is TGTGCCAGCAGCTTATCGGCCAGGGGATCTGGAAACACCATATATTTT.

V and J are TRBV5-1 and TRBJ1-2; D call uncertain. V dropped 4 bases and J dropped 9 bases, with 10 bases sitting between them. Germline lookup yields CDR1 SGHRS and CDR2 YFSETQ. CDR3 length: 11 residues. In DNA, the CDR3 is TGCGCCAGCAGCCTTGACCAAAGCTACACCTTC. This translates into CASSLDQSYTF.

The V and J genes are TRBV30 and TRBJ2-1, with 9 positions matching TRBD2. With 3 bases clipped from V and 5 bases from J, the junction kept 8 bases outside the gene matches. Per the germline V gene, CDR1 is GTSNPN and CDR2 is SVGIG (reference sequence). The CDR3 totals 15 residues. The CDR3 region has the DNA TGTGCCTGGAGCGCCGGGACTAGCTCTAACAATGAGCAGTTCTTC. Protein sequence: CAWSAGTSSNNEQFF.

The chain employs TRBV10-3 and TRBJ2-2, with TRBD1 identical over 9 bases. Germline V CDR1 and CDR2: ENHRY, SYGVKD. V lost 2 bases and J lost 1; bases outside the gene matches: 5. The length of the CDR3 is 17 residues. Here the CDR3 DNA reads TGTGCCATCAGTGAGCCCCGACAGGGGGGGAACACCGGGGAGCTGTTTTTT. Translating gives CAISEPRQGGNTGELFF.

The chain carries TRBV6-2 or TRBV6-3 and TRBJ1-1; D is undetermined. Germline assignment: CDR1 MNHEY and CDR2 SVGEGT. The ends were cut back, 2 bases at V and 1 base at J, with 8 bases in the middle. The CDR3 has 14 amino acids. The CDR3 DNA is TGTGCCAGCAGTTACCTTGAGCGGAACACTGAAGCTTTCTTT. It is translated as CASSYLERNTEAFF.

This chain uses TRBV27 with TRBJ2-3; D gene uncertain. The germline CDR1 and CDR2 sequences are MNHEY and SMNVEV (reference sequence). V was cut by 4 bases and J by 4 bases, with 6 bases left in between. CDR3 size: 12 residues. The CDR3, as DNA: TGTGCCAGCAGTTCGACCTCAGATACGCAGTATTTT. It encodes CASSSTSDTQYF.

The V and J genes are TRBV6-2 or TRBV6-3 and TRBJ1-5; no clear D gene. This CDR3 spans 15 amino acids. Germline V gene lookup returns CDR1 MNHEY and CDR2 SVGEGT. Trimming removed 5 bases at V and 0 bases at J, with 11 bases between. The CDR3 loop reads CASSRPRHSNQPQHF. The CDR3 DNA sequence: TGTGCCAGCAGTCGCCCTCGTCATAGCAATCAGCCCCAGCATTTT.

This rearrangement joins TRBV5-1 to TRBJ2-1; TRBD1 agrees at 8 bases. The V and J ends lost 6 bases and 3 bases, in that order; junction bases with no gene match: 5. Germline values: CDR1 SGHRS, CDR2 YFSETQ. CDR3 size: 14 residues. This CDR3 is CASTGQGFYNEQFF. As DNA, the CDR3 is TGCGCCAGCACCGGACAGGGCTTCTACAATGAGCAGTTCTTC.

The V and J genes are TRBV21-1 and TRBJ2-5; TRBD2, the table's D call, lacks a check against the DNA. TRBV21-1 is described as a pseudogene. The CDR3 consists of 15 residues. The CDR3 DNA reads TGTGCCAGCAGCAAAGTATCGGGGGGTGGAGAGACCCAGTACTTC. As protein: CASSKVSGGGETQYF.

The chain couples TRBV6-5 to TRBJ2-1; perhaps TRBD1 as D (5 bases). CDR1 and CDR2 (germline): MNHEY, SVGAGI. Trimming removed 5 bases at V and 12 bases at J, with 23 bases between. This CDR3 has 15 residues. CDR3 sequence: CASSLPSGQRNLQFF. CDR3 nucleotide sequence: TGTGCCAGCAGTCTACCCTCCGGACAAAGGAATCTGCAGTTCTTC.

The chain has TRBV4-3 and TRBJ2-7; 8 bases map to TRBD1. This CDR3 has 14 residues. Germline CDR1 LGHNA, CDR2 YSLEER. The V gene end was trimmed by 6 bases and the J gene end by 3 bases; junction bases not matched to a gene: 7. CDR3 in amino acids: CASSRWTGSYEQYF. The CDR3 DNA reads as TGCGCCAGCAGTCGCTGGACAGGGAGCTACGAGCAGTACTTC.

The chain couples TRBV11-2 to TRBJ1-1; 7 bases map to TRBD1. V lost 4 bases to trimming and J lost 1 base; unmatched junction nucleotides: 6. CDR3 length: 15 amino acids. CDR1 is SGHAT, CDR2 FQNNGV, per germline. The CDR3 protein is CASSSRTGGNTEAFF. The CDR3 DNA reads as TGTGCCAGCAGCTCCAGGACAGGTGGGAACACTGAAGCTTTCTTT.

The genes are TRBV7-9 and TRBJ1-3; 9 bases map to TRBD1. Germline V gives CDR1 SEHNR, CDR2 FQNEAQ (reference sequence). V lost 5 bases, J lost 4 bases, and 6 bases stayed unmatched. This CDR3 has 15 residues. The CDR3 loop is CASSVDGTGGNTIYF. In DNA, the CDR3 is TGTGCCAGCAGCGTCGATGGGACAGGGGGAAACACCATATATTTT.

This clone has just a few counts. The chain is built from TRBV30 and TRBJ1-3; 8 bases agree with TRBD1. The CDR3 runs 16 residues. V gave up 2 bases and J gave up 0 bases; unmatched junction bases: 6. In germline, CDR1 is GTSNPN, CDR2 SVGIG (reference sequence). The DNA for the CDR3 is TGTGCCTGGAGTCGAGGGGACAGGAGCTCTGGAAACACCATATATTTT. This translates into CAWSRGDRSSGNTIYF.

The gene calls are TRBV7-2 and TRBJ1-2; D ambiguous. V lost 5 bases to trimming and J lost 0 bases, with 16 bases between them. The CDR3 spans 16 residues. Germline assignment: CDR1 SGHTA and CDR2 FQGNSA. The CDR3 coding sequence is TGTGCCAGCAGCCCGACCGCGACACGACCTAACTATGGCTACACCTTC. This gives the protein CASSPTATRPNYGYTF.